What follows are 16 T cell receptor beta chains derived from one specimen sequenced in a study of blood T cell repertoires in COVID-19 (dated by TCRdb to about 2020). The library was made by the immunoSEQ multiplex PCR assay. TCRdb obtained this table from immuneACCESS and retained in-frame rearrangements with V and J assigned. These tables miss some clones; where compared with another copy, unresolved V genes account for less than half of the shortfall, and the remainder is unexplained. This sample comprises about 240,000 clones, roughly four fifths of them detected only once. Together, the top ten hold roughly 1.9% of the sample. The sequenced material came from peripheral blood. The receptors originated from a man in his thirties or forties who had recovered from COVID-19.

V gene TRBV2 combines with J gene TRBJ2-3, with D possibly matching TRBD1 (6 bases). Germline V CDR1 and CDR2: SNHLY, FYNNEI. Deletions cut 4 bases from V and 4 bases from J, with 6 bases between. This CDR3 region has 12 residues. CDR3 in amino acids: CASSGTADTQYF. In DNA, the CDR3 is TGTGCCAGCAGTGGGACAGCAGATACGCAGTATTTT. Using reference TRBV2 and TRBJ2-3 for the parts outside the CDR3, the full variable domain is EPEVTQTPSHQVTQMGQEVILRCVPISNHLYFYWYRQILGQKVEFLVSFYNNEISEKSEIFDDQFSVERPDGSNFTLKIRSTKLEDSAMYFCASSGTADTQYFGPGTRLTVL.

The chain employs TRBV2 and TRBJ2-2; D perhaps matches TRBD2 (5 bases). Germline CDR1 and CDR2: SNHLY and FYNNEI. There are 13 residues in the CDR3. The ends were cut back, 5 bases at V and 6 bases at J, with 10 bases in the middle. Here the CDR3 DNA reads TGTGCCAGCAGTTCGTCGGGGTCCGGGGAGCTGTTTTTT. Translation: CASSSSGSGELFF.

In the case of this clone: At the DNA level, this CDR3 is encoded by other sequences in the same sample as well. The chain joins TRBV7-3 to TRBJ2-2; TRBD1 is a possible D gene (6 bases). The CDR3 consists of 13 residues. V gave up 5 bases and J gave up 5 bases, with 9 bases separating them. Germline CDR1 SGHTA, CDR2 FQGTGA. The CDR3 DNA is TGTGCCAGCAGCCCACAGGGAACCGGGGAGCTGTTTTTT. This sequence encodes CASSPQGTGELFF.

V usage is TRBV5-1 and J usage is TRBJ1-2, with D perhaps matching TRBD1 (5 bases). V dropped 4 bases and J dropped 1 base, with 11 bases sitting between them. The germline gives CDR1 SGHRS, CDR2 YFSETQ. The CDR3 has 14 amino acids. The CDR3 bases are TGCGCCAGCAGCCAGGGCTCCGTTAACTATGGCTACACCTTC. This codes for CASSQGSVNYGYTF. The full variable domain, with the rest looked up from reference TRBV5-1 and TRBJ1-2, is KAGVTQTPRYLIKTRGQQVTLSCSPISGHRSVSWYQQTPGQGLQFLFEYFSETQRNKGNFPGRFSGRQFSNSRSEMNVSTLELGDSALYLCASSQGSVNYGYTFGSGTRLTVV.

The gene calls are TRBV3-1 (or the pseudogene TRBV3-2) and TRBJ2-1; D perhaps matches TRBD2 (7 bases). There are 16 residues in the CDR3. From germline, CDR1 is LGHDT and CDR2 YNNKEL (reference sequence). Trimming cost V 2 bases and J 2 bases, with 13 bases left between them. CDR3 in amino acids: CASSQRGGDPYNEQFF. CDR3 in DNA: TGTGCCAGCAGCCAACGAGGGGGGGACCCCTACAATGAGCAGTTCTTC.

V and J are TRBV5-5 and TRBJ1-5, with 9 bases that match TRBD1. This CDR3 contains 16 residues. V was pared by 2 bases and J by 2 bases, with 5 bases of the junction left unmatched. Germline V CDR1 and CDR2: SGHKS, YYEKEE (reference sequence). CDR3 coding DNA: TGTGCCAGCAGCTTAACAGGGGGCGACGGCAATCAGCCCCAGCATTTT. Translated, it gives CASSLTGGDGNQPQHF.

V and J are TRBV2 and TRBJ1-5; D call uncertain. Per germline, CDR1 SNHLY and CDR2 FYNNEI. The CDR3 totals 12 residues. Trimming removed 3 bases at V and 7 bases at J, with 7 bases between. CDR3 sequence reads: CASSESPQPQHF. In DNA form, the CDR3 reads TGTGCCAGCAGTGAGTCCCCGCAGCCCCAGCATTTT.

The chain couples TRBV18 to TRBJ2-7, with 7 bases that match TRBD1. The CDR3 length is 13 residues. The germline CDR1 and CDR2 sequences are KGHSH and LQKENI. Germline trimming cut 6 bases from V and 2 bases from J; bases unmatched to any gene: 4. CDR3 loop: CASSRDSTYEQYF. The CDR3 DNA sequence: TGTGCCAGCTCTAGGGACAGCACCTACGAGCAGTACTTC.

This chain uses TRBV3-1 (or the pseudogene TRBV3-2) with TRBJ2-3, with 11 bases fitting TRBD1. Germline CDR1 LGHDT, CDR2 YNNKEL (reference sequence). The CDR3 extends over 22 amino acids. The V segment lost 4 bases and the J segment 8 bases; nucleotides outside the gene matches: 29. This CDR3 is CASSPDRGRPLELTSGLGTQYF. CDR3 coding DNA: TGTGCCAGCAGCCCGGACAGGGGGCGGCCCCTCGAATTGACTAGCGGCCTGGGTACGCAGTATTTT.

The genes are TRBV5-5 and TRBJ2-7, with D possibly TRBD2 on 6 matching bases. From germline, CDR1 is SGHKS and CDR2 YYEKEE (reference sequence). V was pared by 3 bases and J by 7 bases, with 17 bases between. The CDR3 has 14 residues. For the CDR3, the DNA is TGTGCCAGCAGCTGGCGTCCGGAGGCGGGGGAGCAGTACTTC. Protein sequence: CASSWRPEAGEQYF.

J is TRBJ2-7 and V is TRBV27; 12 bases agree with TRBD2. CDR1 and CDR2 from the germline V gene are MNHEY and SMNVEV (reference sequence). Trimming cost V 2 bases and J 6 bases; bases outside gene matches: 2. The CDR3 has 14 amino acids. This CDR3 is CASSLLAGGTEQYV. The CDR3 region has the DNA TGTGCCAGCAGTTTACTAGCGGGGGGGACCGAGCAGTACGTC.

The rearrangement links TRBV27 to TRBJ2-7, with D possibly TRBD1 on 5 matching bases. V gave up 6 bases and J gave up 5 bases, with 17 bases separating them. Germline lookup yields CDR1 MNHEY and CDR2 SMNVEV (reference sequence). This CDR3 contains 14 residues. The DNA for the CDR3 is TGTGCCAGCAGACCCTTGGACACGCCGAACGAGCAGTACGTC. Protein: CASRPLDTPNEQYV.

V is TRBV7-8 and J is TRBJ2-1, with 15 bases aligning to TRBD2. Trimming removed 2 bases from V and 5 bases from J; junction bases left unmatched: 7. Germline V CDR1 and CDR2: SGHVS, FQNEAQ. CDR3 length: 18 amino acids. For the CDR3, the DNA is TGTGCCAGCAGCTTACGACCGGGACTAGCGGGGGGCAACAATGAGCAGTTCTTC. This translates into CASSLRPGLAGGNNEQFF.

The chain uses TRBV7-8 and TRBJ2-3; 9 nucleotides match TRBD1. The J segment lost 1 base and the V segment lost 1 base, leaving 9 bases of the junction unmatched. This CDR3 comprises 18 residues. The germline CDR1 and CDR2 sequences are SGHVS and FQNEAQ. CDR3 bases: TGTGCCAGCAGCTTAGTGGGGACAGGGTTCCGGCGCACAGATACGCAGTATTTT. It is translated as CASSLVGTGFRRTDTQYF.

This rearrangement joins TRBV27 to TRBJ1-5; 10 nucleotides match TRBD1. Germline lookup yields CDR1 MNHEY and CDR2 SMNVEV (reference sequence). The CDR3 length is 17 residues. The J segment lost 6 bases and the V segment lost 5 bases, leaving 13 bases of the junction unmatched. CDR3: CASSPTIDRGLGQPQHF. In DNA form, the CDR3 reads TGTGCCAGCAGTCCAACCATCGACAGGGGGCTCGGTCAGCCCCAGCATTTT.

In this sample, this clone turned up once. CDR3 protein: CASSYIDYGGYNNEQFF. In nucleotides, the CDR3 is TGTGCCAGCAGTTACATCGATTACGGGGGATATAACAATGAGCAGTTCTTC. This rearrangement joins TRBV6-2 or TRBV6-3 to TRBJ2-1; a weak D match, TRBD2 (6 bases). In germline, CDR1 is MNHEY, CDR2 SVGEGT. The V end was cut by 2 bases, the J end by 5 bases, with 19 bases between. The length of the CDR3 is 17 residues.